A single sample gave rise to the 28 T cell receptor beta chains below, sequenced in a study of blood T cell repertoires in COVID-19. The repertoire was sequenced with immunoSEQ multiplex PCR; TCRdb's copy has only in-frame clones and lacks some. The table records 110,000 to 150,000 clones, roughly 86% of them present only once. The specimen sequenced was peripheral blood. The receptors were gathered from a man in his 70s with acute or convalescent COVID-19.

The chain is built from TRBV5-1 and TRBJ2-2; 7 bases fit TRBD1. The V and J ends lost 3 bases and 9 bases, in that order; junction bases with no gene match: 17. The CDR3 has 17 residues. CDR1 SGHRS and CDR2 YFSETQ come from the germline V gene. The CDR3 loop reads CASSWTGGTGNHRELFF. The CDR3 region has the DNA TGCGCCAGCAGCTGGACAGGCGGTACAGGGAATCACCGGGAGCTGTTTTTT. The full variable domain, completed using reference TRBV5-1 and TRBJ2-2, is KAGVTQTPRYLIKTRGQQVTLSCSPISGHRSVSWYQQTPGQGLQFLFEYFSETQRNKGNFPGRFSGRQFSNSRSEMNVSTLELGDSALYLCASSWTGGTGNHRELFFGEGSRLTVL.

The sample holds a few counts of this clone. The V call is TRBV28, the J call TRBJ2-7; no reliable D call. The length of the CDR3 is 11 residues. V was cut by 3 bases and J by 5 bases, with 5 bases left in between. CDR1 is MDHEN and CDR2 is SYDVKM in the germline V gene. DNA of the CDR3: TGTGCCAGCAGTTTCCGGGACGAGCAGTACTTC. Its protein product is CASSFRDEQYF.

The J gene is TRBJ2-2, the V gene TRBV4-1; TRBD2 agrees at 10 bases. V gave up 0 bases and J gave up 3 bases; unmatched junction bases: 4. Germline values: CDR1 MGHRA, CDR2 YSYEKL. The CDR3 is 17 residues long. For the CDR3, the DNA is TGCGCCAGCAGCCAAGAAAGCGGGGGGGCCGACACCGGGGAGCTGTTTTTT. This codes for CASSQESGGADTGELFF.

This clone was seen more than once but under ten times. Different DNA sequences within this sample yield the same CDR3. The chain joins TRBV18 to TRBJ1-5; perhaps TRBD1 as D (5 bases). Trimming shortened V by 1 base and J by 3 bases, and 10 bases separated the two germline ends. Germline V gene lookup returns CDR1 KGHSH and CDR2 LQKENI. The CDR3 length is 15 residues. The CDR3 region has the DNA TGTGCCAGCTCACCACAGGAGGGGCACAATCAGCCCCAGCATTTT. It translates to CASSPQEGHNQPQHF.

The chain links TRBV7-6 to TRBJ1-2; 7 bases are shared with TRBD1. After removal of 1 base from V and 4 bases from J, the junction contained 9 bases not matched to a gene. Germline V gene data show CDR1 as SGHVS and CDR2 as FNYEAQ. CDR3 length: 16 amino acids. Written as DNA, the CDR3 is TGTGCCAGCAGCTTAGACTCCAGGGGGAGCGGCTATGGCTACACCTTC. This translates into CASSLDSRGSGYGYTF. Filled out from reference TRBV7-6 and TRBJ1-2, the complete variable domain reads GAGVSQSPRYKVTKRGQDVALRCDPISGHVSLYWYRQALGQGPEFLTYFNYEAQQDKSGLPNDRFSAERPEGSISTLTIQRTEQRDSAMYRCASSLDSRGSGYGYTFGSGTRLTVV.

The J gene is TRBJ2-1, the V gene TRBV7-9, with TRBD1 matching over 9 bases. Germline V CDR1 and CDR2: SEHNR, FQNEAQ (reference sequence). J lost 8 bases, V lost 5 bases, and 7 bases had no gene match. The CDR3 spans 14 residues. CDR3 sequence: CASSLGTGRDEQFF. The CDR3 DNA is TGTGCCAGCAGCCTCGGGACAGGGAGGGATGAGCAGTTCTTC.

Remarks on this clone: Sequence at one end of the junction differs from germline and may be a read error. As DNA, the CDR3 is TGTGCCAGCAGCTCCGTAGACAGCAACTATGGCTACATCTTC. This translates into CASSSVDSNYGYIF. The chain has TRBV7-9 and TRBJ1-2; weak D call: TRBD1 (5 bases). This CDR3 contains 14 residues. In germline, CDR1 is SEHNR, CDR2 FQNEAQ (reference sequence).

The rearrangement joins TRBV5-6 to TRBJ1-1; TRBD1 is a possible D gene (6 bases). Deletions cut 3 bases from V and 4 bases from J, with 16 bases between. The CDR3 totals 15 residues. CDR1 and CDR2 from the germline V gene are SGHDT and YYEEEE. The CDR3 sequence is CASSWGIGGSTEAFF. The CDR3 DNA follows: TGTGCCAGCAGCTGGGGGATAGGGGGAAGCACTGAAGCTTTCTTT.

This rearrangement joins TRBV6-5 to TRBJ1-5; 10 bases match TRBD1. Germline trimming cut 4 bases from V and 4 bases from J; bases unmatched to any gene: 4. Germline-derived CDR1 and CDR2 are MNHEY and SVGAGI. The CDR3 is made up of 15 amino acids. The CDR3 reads CASSSGQGRNQPQHF. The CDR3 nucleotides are TGTGCCAGCAGTTCGGGACAGGGGAGGAATCAGCCCCAGCATTTT.

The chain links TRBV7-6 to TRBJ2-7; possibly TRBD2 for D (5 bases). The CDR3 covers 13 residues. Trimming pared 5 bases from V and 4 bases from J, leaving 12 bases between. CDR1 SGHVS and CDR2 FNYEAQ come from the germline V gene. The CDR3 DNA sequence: TGTGCCAGCAGCCGCGATCCGGGGTACGAGCAGTACTTC. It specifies CASSRDPGYEQYF.

CDR3 nucleotides: TGTGCCAGCAGCCTAAGCGGGGGGGCCTGGGAGACCCAGTACTTC. This codes for CASSLSGGAWETQYF. The chain uses TRBV6-2 or TRBV6-3 and TRBJ2-5; TRBD2 matches at 10 bases. The CDR3 spans 15 residues. In germline, CDR1 is MNHEY, CDR2 SVGEGT. V dropped 6 bases and J dropped 5; count of bases not matched to a gene: 9.

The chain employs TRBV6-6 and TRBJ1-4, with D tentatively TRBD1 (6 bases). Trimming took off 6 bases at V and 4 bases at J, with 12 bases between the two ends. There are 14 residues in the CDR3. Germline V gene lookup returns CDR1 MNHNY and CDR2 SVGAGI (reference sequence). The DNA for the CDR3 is TGTGCCAGCAGCAGACAGGTCATTAATGAAAAACTGTTTTTT. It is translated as CASSRQVINEKLFF.

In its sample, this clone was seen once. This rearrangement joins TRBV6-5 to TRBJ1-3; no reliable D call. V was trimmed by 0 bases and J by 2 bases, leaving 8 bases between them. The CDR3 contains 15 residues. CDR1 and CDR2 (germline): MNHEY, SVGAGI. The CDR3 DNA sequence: TGTGCCAGCAGTTACTCCTGGGAGGCTGGAAACACCATATATTTT. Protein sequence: CASSYSWEAGNTIYF.

CDR3 in amino acids: CAISDPGQSSGANVLTF. CDR3 bases: TGTGCCATCAGTGACCCGGGACAGAGCTCTGGGGCCAACGTCCTGACTTTC. The chain employs TRBV10-3 and TRBJ2-6; TRBD1 matches at 7 bases. The CDR3 covers 17 residues. Unmatched junction bases numbered 5, after V lost 3 bases and J lost 0 bases. Germline V gives CDR1 ENHRY, CDR2 SYGVKD.

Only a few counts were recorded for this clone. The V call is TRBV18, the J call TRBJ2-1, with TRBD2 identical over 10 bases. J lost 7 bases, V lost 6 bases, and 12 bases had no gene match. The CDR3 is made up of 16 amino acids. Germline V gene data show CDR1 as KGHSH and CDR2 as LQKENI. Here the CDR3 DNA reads TGTGCCAGCTCCCGCGAAGGTAGCGGGAGGAGTAATGAGCAGTTCTTC. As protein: CASSREGSGRSNEQFF.

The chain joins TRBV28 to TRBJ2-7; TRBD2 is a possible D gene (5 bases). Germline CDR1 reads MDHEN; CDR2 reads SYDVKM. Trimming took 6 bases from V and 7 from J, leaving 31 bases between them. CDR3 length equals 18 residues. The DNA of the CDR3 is TGTGCCAGCAGATTTTCCCACAGCGGCCTAACGGGGTCGAAGGAGCAGTACTTC. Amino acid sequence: CASRFSHSGLTGSKEQYF.

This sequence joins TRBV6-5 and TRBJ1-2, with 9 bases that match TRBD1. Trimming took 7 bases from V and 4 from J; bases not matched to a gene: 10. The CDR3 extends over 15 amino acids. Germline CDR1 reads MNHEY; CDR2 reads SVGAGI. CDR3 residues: CASKFGQGPVYGYTF. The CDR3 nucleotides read TGTGCCAGCAAATTCGGACAGGGGCCGGTCTATGGCTACACCTTC.

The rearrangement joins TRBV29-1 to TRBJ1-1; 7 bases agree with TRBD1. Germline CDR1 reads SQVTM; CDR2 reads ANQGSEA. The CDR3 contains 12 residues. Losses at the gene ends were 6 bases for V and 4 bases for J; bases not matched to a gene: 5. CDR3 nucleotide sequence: TGCAGCGTACAGGGGATGGCCACTGAAGCTTTCTTT. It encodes CSVQGMATEAFF.

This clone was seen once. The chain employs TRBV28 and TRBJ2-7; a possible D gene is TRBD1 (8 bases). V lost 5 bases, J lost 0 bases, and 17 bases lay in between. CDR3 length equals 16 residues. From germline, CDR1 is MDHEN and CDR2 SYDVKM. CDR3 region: CASSGGDRSYSYEQYF. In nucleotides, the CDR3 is TGTGCCAGCAGTGGGGGGGACAGGTCATACTCCTACGAGCAGTACTTC.

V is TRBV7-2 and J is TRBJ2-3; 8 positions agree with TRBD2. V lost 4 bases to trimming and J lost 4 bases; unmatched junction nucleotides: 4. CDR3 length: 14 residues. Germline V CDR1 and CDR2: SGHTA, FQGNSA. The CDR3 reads CASSSGLVADTQYF. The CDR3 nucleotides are TGTGCCAGCAGCTCGGGACTAGTCGCAGATACGCAGTATTTT.

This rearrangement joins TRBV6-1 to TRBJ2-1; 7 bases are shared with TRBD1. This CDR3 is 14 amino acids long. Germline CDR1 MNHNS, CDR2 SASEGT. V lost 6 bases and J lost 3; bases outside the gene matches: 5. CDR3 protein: CASSKGQDYNEQFF. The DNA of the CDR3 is TGTGCCAGCAGCAAAGGACAGGACTACAATGAGCAGTTCTTC.

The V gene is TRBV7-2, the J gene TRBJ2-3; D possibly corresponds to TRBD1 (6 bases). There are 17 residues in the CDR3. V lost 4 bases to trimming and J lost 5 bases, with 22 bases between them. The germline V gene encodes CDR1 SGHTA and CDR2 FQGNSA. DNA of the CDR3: TGTGCCAGCAGCTCGGGGTGGGGGACACCCGCTGAAGATACGCAGTATTTT. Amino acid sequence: CASSSGWGTPAEDTQYF.

The CDR3 coding sequence is TGTGCCAGCAGTGAAATCTACAGGGGAGGTACTCAGCCCCAGCATTTT. This gives the protein CASSEIYRGGTQPQHF. The genes are TRBV6-1 and TRBJ1-5; 7 bases map to TRBD1. Trimming cost V 2 bases and J 6 bases; bases outside gene matches: 10. The CDR3 consists of 16 residues. Germline CDR1 is MNHNS and CDR2 is SASEGT.

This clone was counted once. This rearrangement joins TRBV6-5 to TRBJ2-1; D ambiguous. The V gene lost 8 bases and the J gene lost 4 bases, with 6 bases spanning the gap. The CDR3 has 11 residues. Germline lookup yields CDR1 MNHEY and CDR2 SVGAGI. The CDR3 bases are TGTGCCAGCTTAACTTACAATGAGCAGTTCTTC. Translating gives CASLTYNEQFF.

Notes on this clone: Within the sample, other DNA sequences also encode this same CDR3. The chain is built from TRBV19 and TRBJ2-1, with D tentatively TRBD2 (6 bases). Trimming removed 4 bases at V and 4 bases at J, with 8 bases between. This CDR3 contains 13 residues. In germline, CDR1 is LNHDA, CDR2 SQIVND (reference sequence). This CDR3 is CASSTGLYNEQFF. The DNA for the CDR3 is TGTGCCAGTAGTACGGGACTGTACAATGAGCAGTTCTTC.

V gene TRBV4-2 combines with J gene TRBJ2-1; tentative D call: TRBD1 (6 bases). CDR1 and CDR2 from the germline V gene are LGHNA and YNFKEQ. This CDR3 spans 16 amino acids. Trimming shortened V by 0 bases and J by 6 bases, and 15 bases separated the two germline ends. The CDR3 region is CASSQERDIPLNEQFF. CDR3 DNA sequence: TGTGCCAGCAGCCAAGAAAGGGACATCCCCCTCAATGAGCAGTTCTTC.

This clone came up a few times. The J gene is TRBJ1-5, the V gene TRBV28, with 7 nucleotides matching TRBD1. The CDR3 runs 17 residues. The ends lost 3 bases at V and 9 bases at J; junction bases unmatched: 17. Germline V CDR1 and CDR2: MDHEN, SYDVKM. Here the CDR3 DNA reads TGTGCCAGCAGTTTCTCACAGGGGCTCCCTCAACTGGGGCCCCAGCATTTT. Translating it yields CASSFSQGLPQLGPQHF.

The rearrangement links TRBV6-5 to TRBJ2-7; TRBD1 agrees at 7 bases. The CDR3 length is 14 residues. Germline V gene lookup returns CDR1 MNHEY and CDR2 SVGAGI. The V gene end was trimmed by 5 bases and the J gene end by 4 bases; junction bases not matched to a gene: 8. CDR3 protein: CASSRDREEYEQYF. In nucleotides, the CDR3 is TGTGCCAGCAGTCGAGACAGGGAAGAGTACGAGCAGTACTTC.